One sample yielded the 19 T cell receptor beta chains listed below, sequenced in a study of control samples from healthy donors and cancer patients (dated by TCRdb to between 2020 and 2021). The library was prepared using the immunoSEQ multiplex PCR assay. TCRdb mirrors the immuneACCESS table, restricted to in-frame sequences. Some clones are absent from its copies; in checked studies, under half trace to an unresolved V gene, and the reason for the others is unknown. The sample table holds about 170,000 clones, of which around 92% were seen once. In total, the top ten clones hold just over 2% of the sample. Sequenced: blood. Every receptor here comes from a woman between 35 and 50 years old in good health.

This chain joins TRBV6-6 and TRBJ1-6; TRBD1 might be the D (5 bases). The CDR3 loop spans 17 amino acids. V lost 5 bases, J lost 0 bases, and 14 bases lay in between. Germline V gene lookup returns CDR1 MNHNY and CDR2 SVGAGI (reference sequence). The CDR3, as DNA: TGTGCCAGCAGTCTTGGGGGTGCGAGCTCCTATAATTCACCCCTCCACTTT. This encodes CASSLGGASSYNSPLHF.

The chain is built from TRBV6-2 or TRBV6-3 and TRBJ2-7; no definite D call. Germline values: CDR1 MNHEY, CDR2 SVGEGT. The CDR3 is 12 residues long. Trimming removed 5 bases from V and 0 bases from J, with 5 bases in between. The chain's CDR3 is CASSESSYEQYF. As DNA, the CDR3 is TGTGCCAGCAGTGAGAGCTCCTACGAGCAGTACTTC.

The chain carries TRBV3-1 (or the pseudogene TRBV3-2) and TRBJ2-2; tentatively, D is TRBD1 (6 bases). This CDR3 region has 20 residues. Germline V CDR1 and CDR2: LGHDT, YNNKEL (reference sequence). Trimming left V 0 bases short and J 6 bases short, with 26 bases between. The CDR3 nucleotides are TGTGCCAGCAGCCAAGATCTCGGTCCAAGGGGGATCTTTCAAGCCGGGGAGCTGTTTTTT. The encoded protein is CASSQDLGPRGIFQAGELFF.

The rearrangement uses TRBV9 and TRBJ2-6; D is unclear. Germline CDR1 reads SGDLS; CDR2 reads YYNGEE. Trimming took 2 bases from V and 0 from J, leaving 6 bases between them. The CDR3 extends over 15 amino acids. CDR3 bases: TGTGCCAGCAGCGTCCAGAGCTCTGGGGCCAACGTCCTGACTTTC. Protein product: CASSVQSSGANVLTF. The full variable domain, rest sourced from reference TRBV9 and TRBJ2-6, is DSGVTQTPKHLITATGQRVTLRCSPRSGDLSVYWYQQSLDQGLQFLIQYYNGEERAKGNILERFSAQQFPDLHSELNLSSLELGDSALYFCASSVQSSGANVLTFGAGSRLTVL.

V is TRBV3-1 (or the pseudogene TRBV3-2) and J is TRBJ2-7, with D perhaps TRBD2 (6 bases). Germline values: CDR1 LGHDT, CDR2 YNNKEL (reference sequence). The CDR3 covers 16 residues. With 4 bases removed from V and 0 bases from J, the gap between germline ends came to 16 bases. In nucleotides, the CDR3 is TGTGCCAGCAGCCCCGGGGGTGGGTTGAGCTCCTACGAGCAGTACTTC. It yields the protein CASSPGGGLSSYEQYF.

This rearrangement joins TRBV6-5 to TRBJ1-5, with 7 nucleotides matching TRBD1. V shed 11 bases and J 5 bases; nucleotides not matched to a gene: 9. CDR3 length equals 13 residues. CDR1 MNHEY and CDR2 SVGAGI come from the germline V gene. CDR3 sequence reads: CAQGGQTDQPQHF. CDR3 DNA sequence: TGTGCCCAGGGGGGCCAAACCGATCAGCCCCAGCATTTT.

The chain joins TRBV11-2 to TRBJ2-3; 11 bases fit TRBD2. Germline loops: CDR1 SGHAT, CDR2 FQNNGV. Trimming took 6 bases from V and 3 from J; bases not matched to a gene: 8. The CDR3 covers 16 residues. CDR3 amino acids: CASRGGTSGGTDTQYF. The CDR3 nucleotides are TGTGCCAGCAGGGGTGGGACTAGCGGTGGGACAGATACGCAGTATTTT.

CDR3 bases: TGTGCCAGCAGCCGTGTTTCAACTAATGAAAAACTGTTTTTT. Its translation: CASSRVSTNEKLFF. The chain joins TRBV7-9 to TRBJ1-4; D remains unclear. V gave up 5 bases and J gave up 0 bases, with 7 bases separating them. Germline CDR1 reads SEHNR; CDR2 reads FQNEAQ (reference sequence). The CDR3 contains 14 residues.

The genes are TRBV5-1 and TRBJ1-1, with D unresolved. This CDR3 has 13 residues. Trimming pared 0 bases from V and 4 bases from J, leaving 7 bases between. Germline V gives CDR1 SGHRS, CDR2 YFSETQ. The CDR3 DNA is TGCGCCAGCAGCTTGGCCGTGGGCACTGAAGCTTTCTTT. Its translation: CASSLAVGTEAFF.

The J gene is TRBJ2-3, the V gene TRBV5-1, with 8 bases identical to TRBD2. The ends lost 4 bases at V and 5 bases at J; junction bases unmatched: 6. Germline CDR1 and CDR2: SGHRS and YFSETQ. The CDR3 covers 14 residues. For the CDR3, the DNA is TGCGCCAGCAGCGGGGGACTAGATGGAGATACGCAGTATTTT. This codes for CASSGGLDGDTQYF.

The rearrangement joins TRBV27 to TRBJ2-1, with TRBD2 matching over 10 bases. V gave up 1 base and J gave up 7 bases; unmatched junction bases: 4. The CDR3 extends over 15 amino acids. Germline values: CDR1 MNHEY, CDR2 SMNVEV (reference sequence). This CDR3 reads CASSLLAGGLNEQFF. CDR3 in DNA: TGTGCCAGCAGTTTATTAGCGGGGGGATTGAATGAGCAGTTCTTC.

The V call is TRBV2, the J call TRBJ1-2; D is unclear. The germline CDR1 and CDR2 sequences are SNHLY and FYNNEI. The CDR3 is 14 amino acids. The CDR3 loop is CLGSRFSKDYGYTF. The CDR3 DNA is TGTTTGGGGAGTAGATTTAGTAAGGACTATGGCTACACCTTC.

The chain links TRBV9 to TRBJ2-5; D is ambiguous. The CDR3 sequence is 14 residues long. Per the germline V gene, CDR1 is SGDLS and CDR2 is YYNGEE. Trimming removed 3 bases at V and 0 bases at J, with 9 bases between. The CDR3, as DNA: TGTGCCAGCAGCGCACCGAATTACCAAGAGACCCAGTACTTC. Its protein is CASSAPNYQETQYF.

The chain links TRBV5-1 to TRBJ1-4; 10 nucleotides agree with TRBD1. Germline V CDR1 and CDR2: SGHRS, YFSETQ. Germline trimming cut 4 bases from V and 2 bases from J; bases unmatched to any gene: 8. There are 17 residues in the CDR3. This CDR3 is CASSAWDRGYTNEKLFF. The CDR3 DNA follows: TGCGCCAGCAGCGCATGGGACAGGGGATATACTAATGAAAAACTGTTTTTT.

This chain joins TRBV3-1 (or the pseudogene TRBV3-2) and TRBJ2-7; 9 bases line up with TRBD1. Germline lookup yields CDR1 LGHDT and CDR2 YNNKEL (reference sequence). This CDR3 has 15 amino acids. V lost 4 bases to trimming and J lost 6 bases; unmatched junction nucleotides: 10. DNA of the CDR3: TGTGCCAGCAGCCGGGTCGGGACAGGGAAGGTCGAGCAGTACTTC. Protein product: CASSRVGTGKVEQYF.

The chain is built from TRBV5-6 and TRBJ1-1; D is ambiguous. This CDR3 region has 13 residues. Germline assignment: CDR1 SGHDT and CDR2 YYEEEE. V shed 0 bases and J shed 4 bases, with 7 bases lying between them. In DNA, the CDR3 is TGTGCCAGCAGCTTGGCGGCTTCCACTGAAGCTTTCTTT. This gives the protein CASSLAASTEAFF.

The J gene is TRBJ2-6, the V gene TRBV4-2; weak D call: TRBD1 (5 bases). The germline CDR1 and CDR2 sequences are LGHNA and YNFKEQ. The CDR3 is 18 amino acids. V was trimmed by 2 bases and J by 0 bases, leaving 14 bases between them. This CDR3 is CASSQTQGTGSGANVLTF. CDR3 sequence (DNA): TGTGCCAGCAGCCAAACTCAGGGTACCGGCTCTGGGGCCAACGTCCTGACTTTC.

The V call is TRBV11-3, the J call TRBJ1-5; D unresolved. The CDR3 runs to 10 residues. V was clipped by 11 bases and J by 9 bases, with 11 bases between them. CDR1 SGHNT and CDR2 YENEEA come from the germline V gene. CDR3: CACCLWPQHF. CDR3 coding DNA: TGTGCCTGCTGCCTTTGGCCCCAGCATTTT.

The chain has TRBV6-2 or TRBV6-3 and TRBJ2-3; 10 nucleotides align to TRBD2. V was pared by 5 bases and J by 2 bases, with 4 bases of the junction left unmatched. Germline V gene lookup returns CDR1 MNHEY and CDR2 SVGEGT. The CDR3 loop spans 15 amino acids. This chain's CDR3 is CASSPLAGVTDTQYF. The CDR3 coding sequence is TGTGCCAGCAGTCCCCTAGCGGGGGTCACAGATACGCAGTATTTT.